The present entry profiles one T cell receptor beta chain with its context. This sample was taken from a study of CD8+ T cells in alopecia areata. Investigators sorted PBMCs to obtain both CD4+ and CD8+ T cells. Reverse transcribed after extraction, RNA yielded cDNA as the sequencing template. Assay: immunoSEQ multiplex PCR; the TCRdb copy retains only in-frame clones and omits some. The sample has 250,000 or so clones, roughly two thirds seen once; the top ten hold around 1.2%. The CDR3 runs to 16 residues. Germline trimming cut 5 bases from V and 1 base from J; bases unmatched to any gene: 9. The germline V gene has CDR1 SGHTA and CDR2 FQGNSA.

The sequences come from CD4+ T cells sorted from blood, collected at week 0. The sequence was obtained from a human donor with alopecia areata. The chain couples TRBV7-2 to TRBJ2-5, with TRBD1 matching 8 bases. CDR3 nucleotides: TGTGCCAGCAGCACTCCGCGGGACAGGTCCCAAGAGACCCAGTACTTC. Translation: CASSTPRDRSQETQYF.